This passage covers 21 T cell receptor beta chains from one sample sequenced in a study of Ad26.COV2.S vaccination and SARS-CoV-2 variants. Stated treatment: about 20 received Ad26.COV2.S at low or high dose, single or two shots; about 5 received placebo; per-sample allocation not given. Repertoires come from day 63 after the first vaccine or placebo injection. Method: immunoSEQ multiplex PCR; TCRdb's copy keeps in-frame clones and lacks some. The sample holds 330,000 or so clones, about nine tenths seen once. Sequenced material: peripheral blood, taken in a trial of Ad26.COV2.S vaccine versus placebo. The source of these receptors is a person between 18 and 65 years old who received the Ad26.COV2.S COVID-19 vaccine or a placebo.

The V call is TRBV5-1, the J call TRBJ1-1; 7 bases are a match to TRBD1. The CDR3 is 14 residues long. The J segment lost 5 bases and the V segment lost 4 bases, leaving 8 bases of the junction unmatched. CDR1 SGHRS and CDR2 YFSETQ come from the germline V gene. The DNA for the CDR3 is TGCGCCAGCAGCCGAGGGGGCGAAGGGACTGAAGCTTTCTTT. As protein: CASSRGGEGTEAFF.

The V gene is TRBV5-1, the J gene TRBJ1-1; D is unresolved. Per the germline V gene, CDR1 is SGHRS and CDR2 is YFSETQ. V shed 3 bases and J shed 0 bases, with 18 bases lying between them. The CDR3 covers 17 residues. The CDR3 is CASSSGGWSGVNTEAFF. CDR3 DNA: TGCGCCAGCAGCTCGGGTGGGTGGTCCGGGGTGAACACTGAAGCTTTCTTT.

This rearrangement joins TRBV5-6 to TRBJ2-1; no clear D. Trimming cost V 2 bases and J 8 bases, with 5 bases left between them. The germline CDR1 and CDR2 sequences are SGHDT and YYEEEE. CDR3 length: 11 residues. The CDR3 bases are TGTGCCAGCAGCTTCGTGGATGAGCAGTTCTTC. It encodes CASSFVDEQFF.

The chain uses TRBV27 and TRBJ1-4, with no clear D. CDR1 MNHEY and CDR2 SMNVEV come from the germline V gene (reference sequence). V was trimmed by 10 bases and J by 4 bases, leaving 19 bases between them. This CDR3 is built from 15 residues. The CDR3 nucleotides are TGTGCCACTTCTGAGGAGGGTGTCCTTAATGAAAAACTGTTTTTT. Its protein product is CATSEEGVLNEKLFF.

The chain recombines TRBV9 with TRBJ2-2; 11 nucleotides match TRBD2. CDR1 is SGDLS, CDR2 YYNGEE, per germline. The CDR3 has 19 residues. Trimming took 0 bases from V and 1 from J; bases not matched to a gene: 8. The CDR3 DNA sequence: TGTGCCAGCAGCGTAGGTTCACTAGCGGGGGCCGTGAACACCGGGGAGCTGTTTTTT. This sequence encodes CASSVGSLAGAVNTGELFF.

The V and J genes are TRBV5-5 and TRBJ2-2; D is undetermined. The CDR3 spans 14 residues. V lost 2 bases to trimming and J lost 5 bases, with 10 bases between them. In germline, CDR1 is SGHKS, CDR2 YYEKEE (reference sequence). This chain's CDR3 is CASSLREGTGELFF. The CDR3 DNA sequence: TGTGCCAGCAGCTTAAGGGAAGGGACCGGGGAGCTGTTTTTT.

The V and J genes are TRBV5-4 and TRBJ1-5; weak D call: TRBD1 (6 bases). CDR3 length: 17 residues. Germline CDR1 is SGHNT and CDR2 is YYREEE (reference sequence). V lost 1 base, J lost 0 bases, and 14 bases lay in between. DNA for the CDR3: TGTGCCAGCAGCTTGTTCCTAGGGGGGAATAGCAATCAGCCCCAGCATTTT. Its translation: CASSLFLGGNSNQPQHF.

This sequence joins TRBV15 and TRBJ1-2; D perhaps matches TRBD1 (5 bases). V lost 0 bases and J 5 bases, leaving 22 bases between the germline ends. There are 18 residues in the CDR3. Germline V gene lookup returns CDR1 LNHNV and CDR2 YYDKDF (reference sequence). This CDR3 reads CATSRDRGSPEGGYGYTF. The DNA of the CDR3 is TGTGCCACCAGCAGAGATCGGGGGTCCCCAGAAGGCGGGTATGGCTACACCTTC.

This chain joins TRBV12-3 or TRBV12-4 and TRBJ1-1; D possibly corresponds to TRBD1 (6 bases). With 6 bases removed from V and 6 bases from J, the gap between germline ends came to 14 bases. CDR3 length equals 13 residues. The CDR3 reads CASSYGQQSEAFF. DNA of the CDR3: TGTGCCAGCAGCTATGGACAGCAGTCTGAAGCTTTCTTT.

The V gene is TRBV15, the J gene TRBJ1-2; D might be TRBD1 (5 bases). The CDR3 loop spans 14 amino acids. The germline gives CDR1 LNHNV, CDR2 YYDKDF (reference sequence). With 3 bases removed from V and 4 bases from J, the gap between germline ends came to 12 bases. CDR3 sequence: CATSSRVGTYGYTF. CDR3 nucleotide sequence: TGTGCCACCAGCAGTCGCGTCGGGACCTATGGCTACACCTTC.

The gene calls are TRBV6-6 and TRBJ1-1; D gene ambiguous. Per germline, CDR1 MNHNY and CDR2 SVGAGI (reference sequence). V was clipped by 2 bases and J by 4 bases, with 17 bases between them. This CDR3 comprises 16 residues. As DNA, the CDR3 is TGTGCCAGCAGTTACGGAGACACACTAAGAGGCACTGAAGCTTTCTTT. Encoded protein: CASSYGDTLRGTEAFF.

The gene calls are TRBV7-2 and TRBJ1-4, with D unclear. V gave up 1 base and J gave up 8 bases, with 11 bases separating them. Per germline, CDR1 SGHTA and CDR2 FQGNSA. The CDR3 spans 14 residues. The CDR3 reads CASSLVAVSEKLFF. The CDR3 DNA reads as TGTGCCAGCAGCTTAGTGGCGGTTTCGGAAAAACTGTTTTTT.

The chain employs TRBV5-1 and TRBJ1-1; perhaps TRBD1 as D (5 bases). The CDR3 runs 14 residues. From germline, CDR1 is SGHRS and CDR2 YFSETQ. V lost 1 base and J 0 bases, leaving 7 bases between the germline ends. DNA for the CDR3: TGCGCCAGCAGCTTGACAGGCATGAACACTGAAGCTTTCTTT. As protein: CASSLTGMNTEAFF.

This clone is a singleton in its sample. The chain combines TRBV3-1 (or the pseudogene TRBV3-2) with TRBJ2-7, with 13 bases lining up with TRBD2. CDR3 length equals 16 residues. Germline CDR1 LGHDT, CDR2 YNNKEL (reference sequence). The ends lost 2 bases at V and 5 bases at J; junction bases unmatched: 6. CDR3 bases: TGTGCCAGCAGCCAATTCGGACTAGCGGGGGCGGACGAGCAGTACTTC. Translating it yields CASSQFGLAGADEQYF.

The CDR3 reads CASSRTGAIIEQYV. Written as DNA, the CDR3 is TGTGCCAGCAGCCGGACAGGAGCAATAATAGAGCAGTACGTC. The chain carries TRBV7-9 and TRBJ2-7; 7 bases map to TRBD1. This CDR3 has 14 residues. Germline V gene lookup returns CDR1 SEHNR and CDR2 FQNEAQ (reference sequence). The V gene end was trimmed by 5 bases and the J gene end by 7 bases; junction bases not matched to a gene: 11.

The gene calls are TRBV19 and TRBJ1-1; D gene uncertain. Germline CDR1 LNHDA, CDR2 SQIVND (reference sequence). The CDR3 is made up of 15 amino acids. Deletions cut 6 bases from V and 0 bases from J, with 14 bases between. CDR3: CASSSPLTLNTEAFF. DNA for the CDR3: TGTGCCAGTAGCTCCCCTCTTACTTTGAACACTGAAGCTTTCTTT.

The J gene is TRBJ1-2, the V gene TRBV11-1; D is ambiguous. The CDR3 consists of 14 residues. Germline assignment: CDR1 SGHAT and CDR2 FQDESV (reference sequence). Trimming left V 5 bases short and J 4 bases short, with 14 bases between. As DNA, the CDR3 is TGTGCCAGCAGCCCGAGGTCGCCGGTCTATGGCTACACCTTC. Translated, it gives CASSPRSPVYGYTF.

The V call is TRBV6-2 or TRBV6-3, the J call TRBJ1-1; D possibly corresponds to TRBD1 (5 bases). The CDR3 runs to 12 residues. V shed 4 bases and J shed 9 bases, with 12 bases lying between them. CDR1 is MNHEY and CDR2 is SVGEGT in the germline V gene. In DNA form, the CDR3 reads TGTGCCAGCAGTTGGTCCAGGGCTCAAGCTTTCTTT. Its translation is CASSWSRAQAFF.

As to this clone: This sample includes further DNA sequences coding for the same CDR3. The chain employs TRBV19 and TRBJ1-1; D unresolved. Trimming removed 2 bases from V and 1 base from J, with 8 bases in between. Germline values: CDR1 LNHDA, CDR2 SQIVND (reference sequence). The CDR3 is 14 amino acids. Here the CDR3 reads CASSISGSNTEAFF. The CDR3 nucleotides are TGTGCCAGTAGTATATCAGGATCGAACACTGAAGCTTTCTTT.

The rearrangement joins TRBV29-1 to TRBJ1-1; tentative D call: TRBD1 (5 bases). This CDR3 has 14 residues. Germline CDR1 and CDR2: SQVTM and ANQGSEA. Between the trimmed V and J ends, which lost 4 bases and 6 bases, there was a span of 18 bases. The CDR3 loop is CSVVGQAPTAEAFF. CDR3 DNA sequence: TGCAGCGTTGTGGGGCAGGCTCCGACCGCTGAAGCTTTCTTT.

In its sample, this clone was seen a few times. The chain joins TRBV6-1 to TRBJ1-6; D remains ambiguous. The V and J ends lost 5 bases and 10 bases respectively, with 9 bases between them. The CDR3 has 12 residues. Germline V gene sequence: CDR1 MNHNS, CDR2 SASEGT. CDR3 protein: CASSSQGSPLHF. In nucleotides, the CDR3 is TGTGCCAGCAGTTCGCAAGGCTCACCCCTCCACTTT.